A single sample is the source of the 17 T cell receptor beta chains below, sequenced in a study of Ad26.COV2.S vaccination and SARS-CoV-2 variants. As for treatment: approximately 18 received Ad26.COV2.S at low or high dose, single or two shots; 5 received placebo; per-sample allocation not given. Sampling took place 63 days after the first vaccine or placebo injection. The table came from immunoSEQ multiplex PCR; TCRdb's copy has only in-frame clones and leaves some out. The sample records over 400,000 clones, 92% being singletons. The input for sequencing was peripheral blood, taken in a trial of Ad26.COV2.S vaccine versus placebo. All receptors come from a person between 18 and 59 years old who received the Ad26.COV2.S COVID-19 vaccine or a placebo.

The chain carries TRBV4-3 and TRBJ2-7; TRBD1 matches at 9 bases. Germline V gene data show CDR1 as LGHNA and CDR2 as YSLEER. Germline trimming cut 0 bases from V and 2 bases from J; bases unmatched to any gene: 5. The CDR3 is made up of 16 amino acids. Written as DNA, the CDR3 is TGCGCCAGCAGCCAAGACGGGACAGGGATACCCTACGAGCAGTACTTC. Protein sequence: CASSQDGTGIPYEQYF.

The chain combines TRBV28 with TRBJ1-2; the D gene is possibly TRBD1 (6 bases). This CDR3 is built from 13 residues. The V and J ends lost 5 bases and 8 bases respectively, with 15 bases between them. The V gene's germline CDR1 is MDHEN and CDR2 SYDVKM. CDR3 region: CASSTTGTLGYTF. The CDR3 bases are TGTGCCAGCAGTACAACAGGGACTTTGGGCTACACCTTC.

This rearrangement joins TRBV7-8 to TRBJ2-3; 7 nucleotides match TRBD2. Trimming took 5 bases from V and 11 from J; bases not matched to a gene: 16. The CDR3 consists of 15 residues. Germline values: CDR1 SGHVS, CDR2 FQNEAQ. The CDR3: CASSGLGTSEEGQYF. CDR3 bases: TGTGCCAGCAGCGGTCTCGGCACTAGCGAGGAGGGGCAGTATTTT. The variable domain in full, completed from reference TRBV7-8 and TRBJ2-3, reads GAGVSQSPRYKVAKRGQDVALRCDPISGHVSLFWYQQALGQGPEFLTYFQNEAQLDKSGLPSDRFFAERPEGSVSTLKIQRTQQEDSAVYLCASSGLGTSEEGQYFGPGTRLTVL.

This chain joins TRBV29-1 and TRBJ1-4; TRBD1 is a possible D gene (5 bases). The V end was cut by 7 bases, the J end by 4 bases, with 16 bases between. The CDR3 is 14 residues long. Looked up from germline, CDR1 is SQVTM and CDR2 is ANQGSEA. CDR3 protein: CSASQDMNNEKLFF. The CDR3 nucleotides read TGCAGCGCATCTCAGGACATGAATAATGAAAAACTGTTTTTT.

The chain links TRBV4-3 to TRBJ1-1; 7 bases map to TRBD1. CDR3 length equals 19 residues. Unmatched junction bases numbered 13, after V lost 0 bases and J lost 0 bases. The germline CDR1 and CDR2 sequences are LGHNA and YSLEER. This CDR3 is CASSQDQRQWGQLNTEAFF. CDR3 DNA sequence: TGCGCCAGCAGCCAAGATCAGCGTCAATGGGGACAGTTGAACACTGAAGCTTTCTTT.

V is TRBV24-1 and J is TRBJ2-7; D possibly corresponds to TRBD1 (5 bases). V was trimmed by 7 bases and J by 4 bases, leaving 10 bases between them. Germline V gene sequence: CDR1 KGHDR, CDR2 SFDVKD. The CDR3 length is 12 residues. In DNA, the CDR3 is TGTGCCACCAGCCAAGACAGTTACGAGCAGTACTTC. Residues: CATSQDSYEQYF.

The chain uses TRBV2 and TRBJ1-2, with 8 bases lining up with TRBD1. V was pared by 6 bases and J by 4 bases, with 7 bases of the junction left unmatched. Germline-derived CDR1 and CDR2 are SNHLY and FYNNEI. The CDR3 sequence is 14 residues long. The CDR3 protein is CASSGGQGGYGYTF. The CDR3 coding sequence is TGTGCCAGCAGCGGTGGACAGGGCGGCTATGGCTACACCTTC.

This clone was recorded once. This sequence joins TRBV28 and TRBJ2-7, with 9 bases that match TRBD1. V was clipped by 6 bases and J by 4 bases; unmatched bases: 10. The CDR3 is 15 amino acids. The V gene's germline CDR1 is MDHEN and CDR2 SYDVKM. The CDR3, as DNA: TGTGCCAGCAGCCCCACAGGGGGCAAAATATACGAGCAGTACTTC. Its translation: CASSPTGGKIYEQYF. The whole variable domain, remainder taken from reference TRBV28 and TRBJ2-7, is DVKVTQSSRYLVKRTGEKVFLECVQDMDHENMFWYRQDPGLGLRLIYFSYDVKMKEKGDIPEGYSVSREKKERFSLILESASTNQTSMYLCASSPTGGKIYEQYFGPGTRLTVT.

The rearrangement links TRBV19 to TRBJ2-3, with 8 bases identical to TRBD1. The CDR3 spans 14 residues. After removal of 7 bases from V and 5 bases from J, the junction contained 8 bases not matched to a gene. Per the germline V gene, CDR1 is LNHDA and CDR2 is SQIVND (reference sequence). CDR3 amino acids: CASTPDRAGDTQYF. The CDR3 DNA reads TGTGCCAGTACCCCGGACAGGGCGGGAGATACGCAGTATTTT.

The genes are TRBV4-3 and TRBJ2-2; possible D gene TRBD1, 5 bases. V gave up 4 bases and J gave up 0 bases, with 15 bases separating them. CDR1 LGHNA and CDR2 YSLEER come from the germline V gene. The CDR3 spans 17 residues. The CDR3 DNA reads TGCGCCAGCAGCCGATCAAGGGGCGGCCCGAACACCGGGGAGCTGTTTTTT. Protein: CASSRSRGGPNTGELFF.

The chain has TRBV5-1 and TRBJ2-5; D possibly corresponds to TRBD2 (7 bases). The ends were cut back, 0 bases at V and 4 bases at J, with 22 bases in the middle. From germline, CDR1 is SGHRS and CDR2 YFSETQ. The CDR3 spans 18 residues. The chain's CDR3 is CASSLDGWGGIPAETQYF. The CDR3 nucleotides read TGCGCCAGCAGCTTGGACGGCTGGGGGGGCATACCCGCAGAGACCCAGTACTTC. The full variable domain, rest sourced from reference TRBV5-1 and TRBJ2-5, is KAGVTQTPRYLIKTRGQQVTLSCSPISGHRSVSWYQQTPGQGLQFLFEYFSETQRNKGNFPGRFSGRQFSNSRSEMNVSTLELGDSALYLCASSLDGWGGIPAETQYFGPGTRLLVL.

This CDR3 is CASSHETRDRGETQYF. The CDR3, as DNA: TGTGCCAGCAGTCACGAGACCCGGGACAGAGGGGAGACCCAGTACTTC. The chain carries TRBV5-4 and TRBJ2-5, with TRBD1 matching 7 bases. The CDR3 is 16 residues long. The germline V gene has CDR1 SGHNT and CDR2 YYREEE (reference sequence). Germline trimming cut 5 bases from V and 5 bases from J; bases unmatched to any gene: 15. The full variable domain, rest sourced from reference TRBV5-4 and TRBJ2-5, is ETGVTQSPTHLIKTRGQQVTLRCSSQSGHNTVSWYQQALGQGPQFIFQYYREEENGRGNFPPRFSGLQFPNYSSELNVNALELDDSALYLCASSHETRDRGETQYFGPGTRLLVL.

The CDR3 sequence is CSVGVGGMARMETQYF. DNA of the CDR3: TGCAGCGTTGGGGTCGGCGGCATGGCTCGTATGGAGACCCAGTACTTC. The rearrangement joins TRBV29-1 to TRBJ2-5; D gene unclear. CDR3 size: 16 residues. CDR1 is SQVTM, CDR2 ANQGSEA, per germline. Trimming took off 4 bases at V and 5 bases at J, with 23 bases between the two ends.

The rearrangement links TRBV19 to TRBJ2-3; 8 nucleotides match TRBD1. V lost 6 bases, J lost 2 bases, and 7 bases stayed unmatched. The CDR3 covers 15 residues. CDR1 and CDR2 (germline): LNHDA, SQIVND (reference sequence). The CDR3 reads CASRDGQGNTDTQYF. CDR3 bases: TGTGCCAGTAGGGATGGACAGGGAAACACAGATACGCAGTATTTT.

This CDR3 reads CASSFGPGGSGANVLTF. The DNA for the CDR3 is TGTGCCAGCAGTTTTGGGCCAGGGGGCTCTGGGGCCAACGTCCTGACTTTC. The V and J genes are TRBV27 and TRBJ2-6; 7 nucleotides line up with TRBD1. V trimming: 3 bases; J trimming: 0 bases; junction bases outside the gene matches: 5. The CDR3 length is 17 residues. Germline V gene data show CDR1 as MNHEY and CDR2 as SMNVEV (reference sequence).

The chain recombines TRBV7-2 with TRBJ2-2; D is ambiguous. V lost 4 bases and J lost 2, with 8 bases in between. The length of the CDR3 is 14 residues. CDR1 is SGHTA, CDR2 FQGNSA, per germline. This CDR3 reads CASSSPENTGELFF. DNA for the CDR3: TGTGCCAGCAGCTCGCCCGAAAACACCGGGGAGCTGTTTTTT.

This clone was detected once. V is TRBV6-5 and J is TRBJ1-4; TRBD1 is a possible D gene (6 bases). V lost 5 bases and J 5 bases, leaving 6 bases between the germline ends. Germline CDR1 reads MNHEY; CDR2 reads SVGAGI. The CDR3 runs to 12 residues. CDR3 sequence: CASSRGNEKLFF. CDR3 sequence (DNA): TGTGCCAGCAGTAGGGGGAATGAAAAACTGTTTTTT.